These 18 T cell receptor beta chains share one sample of origin, sequenced in a study of T cell responses to AZD1222 COVID-19 vaccine. TCRdb's table, derived via immunoSEQ multiplex PCR, lists solely in-frame clones and lacks some. This table has about 150,000 clones, 86% appearing once. Sequenced material: peripheral blood, taken on day 0 of MenACWY control vaccination. All receptors derive from an adult in good health.

A single count supports this clone. This sequence joins TRBV5-6 and TRBJ2-2; D is perhaps TRBD1 (5 bases). Germline V gene sequence: CDR1 SGHDT, CDR2 YYEEEE. V was trimmed by 1 base and J by 2 bases, leaving 12 bases between them. This CDR3 is built from 16 residues. CDR3 protein: CASSLLDRANTGELFF. Written as DNA, the CDR3 is TGTGCCAGCAGCTTGCTTGACAGAGCCAACACCGGGGAGCTGTTTTTT.

The chain couples TRBV28 to TRBJ1-5, with a weak D call TRBD1 (5 bases). The V gene's germline CDR1 is MDHEN and CDR2 SYDVKM. The CDR3 covers 15 residues. V lost 5 bases and J lost 3, with 14 bases in between. In nucleotides, the CDR3 is TGTGCCAGCAGTGCCATCGGGGGGATCAATCAGCCCCAGCATTTT. Protein product: CASSAIGGINQPQHF.

This clone was detected once. The chain links TRBV2 to TRBJ1-2; perhaps TRBD1 as D (5 bases). This CDR3 comprises 13 residues. Germline assignment: CDR1 SNHLY and CDR2 FYNNEI. The V and J ends lost 8 bases and 4 bases respectively, with 14 bases between them. The CDR3 loop reads CASRPEGSYGYTF. In DNA, the CDR3 is TGTGCCAGCCGTCCAGAGGGGTCCTATGGCTACACCTTC.

This chain connects TRBV6-2 or TRBV6-3 to TRBJ2-5; the match to TRBD1 covers 8 bases. This CDR3 has 15 amino acids. Germline lookup yields CDR1 MNHEY and CDR2 SVGEGT. V lost 2 bases and J lost 3; bases outside the gene matches: 5. The CDR3 DNA reads TGTGCCAGCAGTTACCCTGCGGACAGGGAAGAGACCCAGTACTTC. This encodes CASSYPADREETQYF.

V usage is TRBV6-2 or TRBV6-3 and J usage is TRBJ2-7, with TRBD1 matching over 11 bases. The germline gives CDR1 MNHEY, CDR2 SVGEGT. This CDR3 is built from 15 residues. V lost 0 bases, J lost 4 bases, and 2 bases stayed unmatched. In DNA, the CDR3 is TGTGCCAGCAGTTACTCGGACAGGGGGCAATACGAGCAGTACTTC. Amino acids: CASSYSDRGQYEQYF.

The chain carries TRBV5-1 and TRBJ1-2, with D tentatively TRBD1 (6 bases). The CDR3 contains 13 residues. V was trimmed by 7 bases and J by 2 bases, leaving 12 bases between them. Germline-derived CDR1 and CDR2 are SGHRS and YFSETQ. CDR3 DNA: TGCGCCAGCTCTGAACAGGGAAACTATGGCTACACCTTC. Amino acids: CASSEQGNYGYTF.

The CDR3 DNA reads as TGTGCCAGCAGCCTCCAGGGGGTCGATCAGCCCCAGCATTTT. This encodes CASSLQGVDQPQHF. The chain recombines TRBV3-1 (or the pseudogene TRBV3-2) with TRBJ1-5, with 7 nucleotides matching TRBD1. CDR3 length equals 14 residues. Germline trimming cut 4 bases from V and 5 bases from J; bases unmatched to any gene: 5. Germline CDR1 and CDR2: LGHDT and YNNKEL (reference sequence).

The chain carries TRBV29-1 and TRBJ1-2, with D uncertain. The CDR3 spans 13 residues. The germline V gene encodes CDR1 SQVTM and CDR2 ANQGSEA. The germline V and J ends were trimmed by 1 base and 9 bases, with 15 bases remaining between them. In nucleotides, the CDR3 is TGCAGCGTTGAAGGGGTTGGGGTGAGACGCTACACCTTC. This sequence encodes CSVEGVGVRRYTF.

The chain has TRBV4-2 and TRBJ2-7; unclear D gene. CDR3 size: 16 residues. V was clipped by 1 base and J by 0 bases, with 13 bases between them. Germline CDR1 is LGHNA and CDR2 is YNFKEQ. The CDR3 protein is CASSQGLRSASYEQYF. Written as DNA, the CDR3 is TGTGCCAGCAGCCAAGGGCTTCGGAGCGCCTCCTACGAGCAGTACTTC.

This clone was seen once. The rearrangement uses TRBV19 and TRBJ2-5, with 9 bases aligning to TRBD1. CDR3 length equals 14 residues. Germline-derived CDR1 and CDR2 are LNHDA and SQIVND (reference sequence). V gave up 5 bases and J gave up 4 bases; unmatched junction bases: 5. The CDR3 sequence is CASSPNRGRETQYF. The CDR3 DNA sequence: TGTGCCAGTAGTCCGAACAGGGGGCGAGAGACCCAGTACTTC.

The CDR3 bases are TGCAGTGCTAGTACTGGGATATATAGCAATCAGCCCCAGCATTTT. It codes for CSASTGIYSNQPQHF. This chain links TRBV20-1 with TRBJ1-5; D not certain. The CDR3 is 15 residues long. Trimming took off 3 bases at V and 0 bases at J, with 12 bases between the two ends. CDR1 is DFQATT and CDR2 is SNEGSKA in the germline V gene (reference sequence).

The CDR3: CASSFGTGGQVGYGYTF. DNA for the CDR3: TGCGCCAGCAGCTTTGGGACAGGGGGCCAGGTTGGCTATGGCTACACCTTC. The V and J genes are TRBV5-1 and TRBJ1-2; 12 bases line up with TRBD1. Trimming at V came to 2 bases and at J to 4 bases, leaving 9 bases not matched to a gene. The CDR3 totals 17 residues. Germline V lookup: CDR1 SGHRS, CDR2 YFSETQ.

The chain employs TRBV5-1 and TRBJ2-7; 8 bases align to TRBD1. With V trimmed by 4 bases and J by 2 bases, 5 bases remained unmatched. Per germline, CDR1 SGHRS and CDR2 YFSETQ. The CDR3 length is 14 residues. The CDR3 DNA is TGCGCCAGCAGCGTAAGGGACAGGACCTACGAGCAGTACGTC. Its translation: CASSVRDRTYEQYV.

The rearrangement links TRBV4-2 to TRBJ2-7; D is possibly TRBD2 (5 bases). The CDR3 has 16 amino acids. Deletions cut 4 bases from V and 0 bases from J, with 16 bases between. Germline V gene sequence: CDR1 LGHNA, CDR2 YNFKEQ. DNA of the CDR3: TGTGCCAGCAGCCGGACTCGAACCTCCTCCTCCTACGAGCAGTACTTC. This sequence encodes CASSRTRTSSSYEQYF.

The chain uses TRBV6-4 and TRBJ2-2; 7 bases are a match to TRBD2. The CDR3 runs 16 residues. With V trimmed by 3 bases and J by 3 bases, 7 bases remained unmatched. Germline assignment: CDR1 MRHNA and CDR2 SNTAGT. The CDR3 DNA reads as TGTGCCAGCAGTGATGAGATTAGCGGGTACACCGGGGAGCTGTTTTTT. Its translation: CASSDEISGYTGELFF.

Details on this clone: The sample has other DNA sequences that encode this CDR3 too. The V call is TRBV7-9, the J call TRBJ1-1, with a weak D call TRBD1 (5 bases). V lost 3 bases and J lost 4, with 12 bases in between. The CDR3 spans 14 residues. Germline V lookup: CDR1 SEHNR, CDR2 FQNEAQ (reference sequence). The DNA of the CDR3 is TGTGCCAGCAGCTTCATGGGGCGAGGCACTGAAGCTTTCTTT. Its protein product is CASSFMGRGTEAFF.

The chain couples TRBV5-5 to TRBJ2-2; D not resolved. V dropped 5 bases and J dropped 2 bases, with 7 bases sitting between them. Germline V CDR1 and CDR2: SGHKS, YYEKEE (reference sequence). The CDR3 runs 13 residues. In nucleotides, the CDR3 is TGTGCCAGCAGTCGTGATAACACCGGGGAGCTGTTTTTT. Translation gives CASSRDNTGELFF.

The gene calls are TRBV5-6 and TRBJ1-2; 7 nucleotides align to TRBD1. Germline assignment: CDR1 SGHDT and CDR2 YYEEEE. The CDR3 extends over 14 amino acids. The trim removed 3 bases at V and 4 bases at J, leaving 6 bases unmatched. The CDR3 spells CASSSRTGLYGYTF. CDR3 sequence (DNA): TGTGCCAGCAGCTCCCGGACAGGCCTCTATGGCTACACCTTC.